This paragraph covers one T cell receptor (beta chain) sequence. What it binds is unknown. In TCRdb, the reads were re-called with MiXCR into one record per CDR3 protein. In the table there are around 450,000 distinct CDR3 sequences, 25% to 40% of which are singletons. This specimen belongs to a study of T cell repertoires in cytomegalovirus infection. Study background: Through public TCR beta signatures, both CMV infection and matching HLA type were indicated. Findings and caveats of the study: CMV-specific HLA-C-restricted TCR beta clonotypes dominated the ex vivo response. Carriers of CMV and the relevant HLA type were discriminated by public TCR beta frequency.

This TCR derives from a human donor in good health (CMV status not recorded). Some clones in this sample may be carry-over from other donors' samples. The source material was PBMCs.

CDR3 nucleotide sequence: TGTGCCAGCAGCCAAGATAGGGCTGACAGGGGACACTATGGCTACACCTTC. It codes for CASSQDRADRGHYGYTF. V usage is TRBV4-2 and J usage is TRBJ1-2; 8 positions agree with TRBD1. V was pared by 0 bases and J by 3 bases, with 9 bases of the junction left unmatched. Germline assignment: CDR1 LGHNA and CDR2 YNFKEQ. The CDR3 has 17 residues.